This entry describes one T cell receptor beta chain. Germline V lookup: CDR1 SQVTM, CDR2 ANQGSEA. Trimming cost V 3 bases and J 2 bases; bases outside gene matches: 8. The CDR3 has 15 residues. This entry comes from a study of blood T cell repertoires in COVID-19. The overall study: Donors in the United States, Italy and Spain gave samples during acute or convalescent COVID-19.

Profiled with immunoSEQ multiplex PCR; TCRdb holds only in-frame clones, not every one. The sample includes 430,000 or so clones, roughly 84% of them seen just once. The sequence derives from a woman between 18 and 29 years old who had been exposed to COVID-19. V and J are TRBV29-1 and TRBJ2-7; 9 bases fit TRBD1. Material for sequencing was PBMCs or T cells enriched from blood (not recorded which). Here the CDR3 reads CSVDSWDRDTYEQYF. Written as DNA, the CDR3 is TGCAGCGTTGACTCATGGGACAGGGACACCTACGAGCAGTACTTC.